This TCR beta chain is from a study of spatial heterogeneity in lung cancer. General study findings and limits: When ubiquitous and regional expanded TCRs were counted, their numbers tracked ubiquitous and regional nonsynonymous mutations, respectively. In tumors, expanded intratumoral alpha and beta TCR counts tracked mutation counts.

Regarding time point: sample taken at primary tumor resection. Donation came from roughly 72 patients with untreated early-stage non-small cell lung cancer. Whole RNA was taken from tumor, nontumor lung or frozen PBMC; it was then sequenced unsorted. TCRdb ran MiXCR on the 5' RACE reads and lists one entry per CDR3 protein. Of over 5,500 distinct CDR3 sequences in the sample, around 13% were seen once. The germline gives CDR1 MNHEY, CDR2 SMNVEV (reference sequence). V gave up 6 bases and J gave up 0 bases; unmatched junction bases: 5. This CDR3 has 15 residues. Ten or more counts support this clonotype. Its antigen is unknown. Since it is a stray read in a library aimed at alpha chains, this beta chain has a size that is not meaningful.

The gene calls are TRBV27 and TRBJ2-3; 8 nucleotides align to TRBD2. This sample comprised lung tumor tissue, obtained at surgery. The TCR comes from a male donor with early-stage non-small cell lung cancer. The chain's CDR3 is CASSTERESTDTQYF. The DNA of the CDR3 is TGTGCCAGCAGCACAGAGCGGGAGAGCACAGATACGCAGTATTTT.